The 7 T cell receptor beta chains in this list originate from one sample, sequenced in a study of T-cell memory formation after mild COVID-19. TCRdb recomputed calls from the 5' RACE reads with MiXCR, one row per CDR3 protein. This table has about 540,000 distinct CDR3 sequences, roughly 22% appearing once. Sequences were obtained from PBMCs or a T cell subset sorted from them (not recorded which). All receptors derive from an adult woman who had mild COVID-19 (a few samples of this study predate the infection). Cell type and time point are not known.

This clonotype was seen more than once but under ten times. The chain employs TRBV20-1 and TRBJ2-7; perhaps D is TRBD1 or TRBD2 (6 bases each). Trimming shortened V by 8 bases and J by 5 bases, and 19 bases separated the two germline ends. The CDR3 extends over 13 amino acids. Germline CDR1 and CDR2: DFQATT and SNEGSKA (reference sequence). CDR3: CSTQRGARNEQYF. CDR3 DNA: TGCAGTACCCAAAGGGGGGCGCGGAACGAGCAGTACTTC.

This clonotype was observed a few times. V and J are TRBV20-1 and TRBJ1-4; 7 bases align to TRBD1. V lost 1 base, J lost 8 bases, and 4 bases stayed unmatched. Germline V gene data show CDR1 as DFQATT and CDR2 as SNEGSKA (reference sequence). The CDR3 consists of 13 residues. CDR3 DNA sequence: TGCAGTGCTAGAGTCCCAGGGGGAGAAAAACTGTTTTTT. This codes for CSARVPGGEKLFF.

In this sample, this clonotype turned up a few times. V is TRBV6-1 and J is TRBJ2-3; 10 nucleotides line up with TRBD1. The V segment lost 6 bases and the J segment 6 bases; nucleotides outside the gene matches: 12. Looked up from germline, CDR1 is MNHNS and CDR2 is SASEGT. The CDR3 loop spans 16 amino acids. DNA for the CDR3: TGTGCCAGCAGAAACCCGGGACAGGGGATTGGTGATACGCAGTATTTT. Protein sequence: CASRNPGQGIGDTQYF.

This sequence joins TRBV15 and TRBJ2-7; 14 nucleotides align to TRBD2. CDR1 LNHNV and CDR2 YYDKDF come from the germline V gene (reference sequence). After removal of 5 bases from V and 0 bases from J, the junction contained 3 bases not matched to a gene. The CDR3 is 16 amino acids. The CDR3 region has the DNA TGTGCCACCAGCTCTGGGACTAGCGGGAGCTCCTACGAGCAGTACTTC. Residues: CATSSGTSGSSYEQYF.

The chain couples TRBV7-6 to TRBJ1-5; TRBD1 is a possible D gene (6 bases). Germline V lookup: CDR1 SGHVS, CDR2 FNYEAQ. The CDR3 covers 14 residues. V shed 4 bases and J shed 3 bases, with 10 bases lying between them. The CDR3 DNA follows: TGTGCCAGCAGCTCCGGACAGCTCAATCAGCCCCAGCATTTT. Translating it yields CASSSGQLNQPQHF.

The rearrangement links TRBV6-6 to TRBJ1-5, with D perhaps TRBD1 (5 bases). Germline V gene lookup returns CDR1 MNHNY and CDR2 SVGAGI (reference sequence). The CDR3 runs 14 residues. With 2 bases removed from V and 0 bases from J, the gap between germline ends came to 5 bases. This chain's CDR3 is CASSYDSSNQPQHF. In nucleotides, the CDR3 is TGTGCCAGCAGTTACGACAGTAGCAATCAGCCCCAGCATTTT.

The J gene is TRBJ1-4, the V gene TRBV4-1, with 9 nucleotides matching TRBD1. Per the germline V gene, CDR1 is MGHRA and CDR2 is YSYEKL. CDR3 length equals 15 residues. The junction had 9 bases not matched to a gene; V was cut back by 3 bases and J by 10 bases. CDR3 nucleotide sequence: TGCGCCAGCAGCCATTCCGGGACAGGGTCCGGAAAACTGTTTTTT. Its protein is CASSHSGTGSGKLFF.